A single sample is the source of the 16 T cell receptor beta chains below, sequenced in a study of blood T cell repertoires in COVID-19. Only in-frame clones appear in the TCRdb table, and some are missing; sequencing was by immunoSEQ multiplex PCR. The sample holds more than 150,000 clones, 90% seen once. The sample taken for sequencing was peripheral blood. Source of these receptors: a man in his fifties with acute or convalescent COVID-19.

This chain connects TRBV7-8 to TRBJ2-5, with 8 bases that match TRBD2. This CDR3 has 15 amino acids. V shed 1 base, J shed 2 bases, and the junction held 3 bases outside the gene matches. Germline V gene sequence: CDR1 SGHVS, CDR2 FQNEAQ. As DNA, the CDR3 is TGTGCCAGCAGCTTAGTGGCTAGCGGGCAAGAGACCCAGTACTTC. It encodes CASSLVASGQETQYF.

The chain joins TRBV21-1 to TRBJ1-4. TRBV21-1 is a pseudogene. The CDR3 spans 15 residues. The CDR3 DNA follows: TGTGCCAGCAGCAAAGGCCAGGGAGGAGATGAAAAACTGTTTTTT. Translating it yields CASSKGQGGDEKLFF.

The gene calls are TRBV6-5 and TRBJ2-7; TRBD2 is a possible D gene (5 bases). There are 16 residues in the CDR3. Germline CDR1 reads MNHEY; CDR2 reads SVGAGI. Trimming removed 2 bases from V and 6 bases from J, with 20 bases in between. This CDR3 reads CASSYGSGISNVEQYF. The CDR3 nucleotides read TGTGCCAGCAGTTACGGCAGCGGCATTTCAAATGTCGAGCAGTACTTC.

CDR3 nucleotide sequence: TGTGCCAGCAGTCGACTAGCGGATTTCACAGATACGCAGTATTTT. Protein: CASSRLADFTDTQYF. The rearrangement joins TRBV6-2 or TRBV6-3 to TRBJ2-3, with TRBD2 matching 9 bases. The length of the CDR3 is 15 residues. Looked up from germline, CDR1 is MNHEY and CDR2 is SVGEGT. V dropped 5 bases and J dropped 2; count of bases not matched to a gene: 5.

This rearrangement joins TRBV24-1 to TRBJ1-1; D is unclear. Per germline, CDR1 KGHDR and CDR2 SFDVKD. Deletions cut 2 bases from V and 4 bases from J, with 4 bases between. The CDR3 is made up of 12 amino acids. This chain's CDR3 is CATSDSSTEAFF. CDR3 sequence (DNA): TGTGCCACCAGTGATTCGAGCACTGAAGCTTTCTTT.

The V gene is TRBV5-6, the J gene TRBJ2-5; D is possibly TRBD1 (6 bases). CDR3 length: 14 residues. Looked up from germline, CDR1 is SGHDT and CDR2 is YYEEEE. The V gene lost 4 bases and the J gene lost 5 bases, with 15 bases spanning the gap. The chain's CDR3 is CASSIQGSSETQYF. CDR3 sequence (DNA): TGTGCCAGCAGCATCCAGGGGTCTTCGGAGACCCAGTACTTC.

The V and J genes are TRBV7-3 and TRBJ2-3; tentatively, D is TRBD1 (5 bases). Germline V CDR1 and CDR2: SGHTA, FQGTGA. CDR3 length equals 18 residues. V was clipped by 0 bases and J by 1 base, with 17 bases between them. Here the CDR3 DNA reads TGTGCCAGCAGCTTAACGGGGCCGGCCAGGGTCGGCACAGATACGCAGTATTTT. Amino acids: CASSLTGPARVGTDTQYF.

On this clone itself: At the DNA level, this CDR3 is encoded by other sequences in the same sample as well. The CDR3 bases are TGTGCCAGCACCAAGGGACAGGGGACAGATACGCAGTATTTT. The encoded protein is CASTKGQGTDTQYF. This chain links TRBV7-6 with TRBJ2-3, with 10 bases lining up with TRBD1. Trimming cost V 7 bases and J 3 bases; bases outside gene matches: 4. The CDR3 runs 14 residues. Germline CDR1 SGHVS, CDR2 FNYEAQ.

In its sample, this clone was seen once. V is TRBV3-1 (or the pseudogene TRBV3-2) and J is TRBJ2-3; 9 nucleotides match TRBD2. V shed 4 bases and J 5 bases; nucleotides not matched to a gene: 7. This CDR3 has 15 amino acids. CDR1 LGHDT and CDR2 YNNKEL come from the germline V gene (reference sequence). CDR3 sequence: CASSPRTSVVDTQYF. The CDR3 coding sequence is TGTGCCAGCAGCCCGCGGACTAGCGTCGTAGATACGCAGTATTTT.

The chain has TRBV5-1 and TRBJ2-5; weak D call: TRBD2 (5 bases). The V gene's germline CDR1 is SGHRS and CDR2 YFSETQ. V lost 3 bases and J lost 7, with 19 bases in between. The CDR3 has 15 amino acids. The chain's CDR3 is CASSSGFPLGGTQYF. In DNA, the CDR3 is TGCGCCAGCAGCTCGGGTTTTCCGCTCGGAGGGACCCAGTACTTC.

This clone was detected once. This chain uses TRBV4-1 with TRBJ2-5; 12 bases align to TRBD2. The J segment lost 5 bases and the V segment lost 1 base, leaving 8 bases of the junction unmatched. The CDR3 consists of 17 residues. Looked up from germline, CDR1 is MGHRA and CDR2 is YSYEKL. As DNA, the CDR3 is TGCGCCAGCAGCCAAGCGCAACGGACTAGCGGGGTCGAGACCCAGTACTTC. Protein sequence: CASSQAQRTSGVETQYF.

CDR3 nucleotide sequence: TGTGCCAGCAGCTTAGGACAGGGGGTCCCCTACGAGCAGTACTTC. Translation gives CASSLGQGVPYEQYF. The rearrangement uses TRBV6-5 and TRBJ2-7; 10 nucleotides align to TRBD1. The length of the CDR3 is 15 residues. Trimming at V came to 6 bases and at J to 2 bases, leaving 7 bases not matched to a gene. Germline lookup yields CDR1 MNHEY and CDR2 SVGAGI.

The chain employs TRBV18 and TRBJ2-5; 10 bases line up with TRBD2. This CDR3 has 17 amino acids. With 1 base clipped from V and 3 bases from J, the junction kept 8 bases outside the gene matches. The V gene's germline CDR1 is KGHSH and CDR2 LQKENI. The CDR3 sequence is CASSPLAGGVGKETQYF. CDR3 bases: TGTGCCAGCTCACCACTAGCGGGAGGTGTGGGGAAAGAGACCCAGTACTTC.

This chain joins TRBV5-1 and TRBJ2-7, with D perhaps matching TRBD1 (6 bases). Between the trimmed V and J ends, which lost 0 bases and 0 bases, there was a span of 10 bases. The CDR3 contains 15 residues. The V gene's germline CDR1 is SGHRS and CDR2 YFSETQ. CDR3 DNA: TGCGCCAGCAGCTTGGATGGGACAATCTCCTACGAGCAGTACTTC. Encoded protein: CASSLDGTISYEQYF.

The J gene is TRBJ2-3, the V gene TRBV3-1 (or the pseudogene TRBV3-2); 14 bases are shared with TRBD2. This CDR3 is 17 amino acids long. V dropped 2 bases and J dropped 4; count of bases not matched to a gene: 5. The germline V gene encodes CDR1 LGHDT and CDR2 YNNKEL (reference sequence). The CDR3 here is CASSQWGLAGVADTQYF. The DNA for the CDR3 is TGTGCCAGCAGCCAATGGGGACTAGCGGGAGTAGCAGATACGCAGTATTTT.

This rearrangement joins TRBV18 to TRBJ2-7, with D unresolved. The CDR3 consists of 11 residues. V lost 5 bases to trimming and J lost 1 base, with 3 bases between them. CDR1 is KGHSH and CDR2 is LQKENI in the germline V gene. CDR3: CASSTSYEQYF. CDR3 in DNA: TGTGCCAGCTCAACTTCCTACGAGCAGTACTTC.